This T cell receptor beta chain originates from a study of identical twins' blood T cells. Findings and caveats of the study: Twins reportedly had markedly more similar V usage than unrelated donors, even among out-of-frame TCRbeta clonotypes.

The CDR3 sequence is 19 residues long. Germline-derived CDR1 and CDR2 are SGHVS and FNYEAQ. The trim removed 0 bases at V and 1 base at J, leaving 8 bases unmatched. In the original processing: Clonotypes per individual ranged from about 95,000 to nearly 550,000. TCRdb ran MiXCR on the 5' RACE reads and lists one entry per CDR3 protein. The V and J calls follow TCRdb's processing rather than the paper's. In the table there are around 380,000 distinct CDR3 sequences, about 28% of which are singletons. The donors were healthy female monozygous twins, three pairs in total. To note about this clonotype: Its target is unknown.

This chain uses TRBV7-6 with TRBJ1-6, with TRBD1 matching over 8 bases. The TCR sequence derives from a woman aged 18-49 years in good health. Sequencing used PBMCs. CDR3 region: CASSLAETGVGSYNSPLHF. The DNA for the CDR3 is TGTGCCAGCAGCTTAGCAGAGACAGGGGTGGGATCCTATAATTCACCCCTCCACTTT.